These T cell receptor beta chains were read from a single sample in a study of early T cells in non-severe SARS-CoV-2 infection. TCRdb analysed the 5' RACE reads with MiXCR anew, one entry per CDR3 protein. The profile shows some 97,000 distinct CDR3 sequences, 8% to 13% of them singletons. The sample here was whole blood, taken at baseline. All receptors derive from an adult who was a healthcare worker with PCR-confirmed SARS-CoV-2 infection or an uninfected control (not recorded which). CDR3s include the opening cysteine and the closing phenylalanine or tryptophan. The D gene is left open where the match is weak. Where a row states a size, it is once, few, many or the class of an expanded clone; other rows omit it.

D gene,J gene,V gene,clone size,CDR3 protein,CDR3 DNA
-,TRBJ1-2,TRBV29-1,-,CSVDGGVYGYTF,TGCAGCGTTGACGGGGGTGTCTATGGCTACACCTTC
-,TRBJ2-1,TRBV20-1,-,CSLLPPGSYNEQFF,TGCAGTTTACTCCCCCCGGGCTCCTACAATGAGCAGTTCTTC
TRBD1,TRBJ2-5,TRBV5-1,-,CASSLDRGPQETQYF,TGCGCCAGCAGCTTGGACAGGGGCCCCCAAGAGACCCAGTACTTC
-,TRBJ1-6,TRBV4-2,-,CASSQEDIDSPLHF,TGTGCCAGCAGCCAAGAAGACATAGACTCACCCCTCCACTTT
-,TRBJ2-7,TRBV28,many,CASSPPDGSYYEQYF,TGTGCCAGCAGTCCGCCGGACGGGTCTTACTACGAGCAGTACTTC
TRBD1,TRBJ1-1,TRBV6-2/TRBV6-3,many,CASCGQGAASNTEAFF,TGTGCCAGCTGCGGACAGGGGGCAGCTTCGAACACTGAAGCTTTCTTT
TRBD2,TRBJ2-1,TRBV20-1,-,CSPIGLAGGTSYNEQFF,TGCAGTCCTATCGGACTAGCGGGAGGAACTTCCTACAATGAGCAGTTCTTC
-,TRBJ1-4,TRBV6-5,-,CASSYFDSSEKLFF,TGTGCCAGCAGTTACTTCGACTCTAGTGAAAAACTGTTTTTT
-,TRBJ2-7,TRBV5-4,many,CASSLPLSDEQYF,TGTGCCAGCAGCTTACCTCTATCGGACGAGCAGTACTTC
-,TRBJ1-2,TRBV7-9,-,CASSLGARVDYGYTF,TGTGCCAGCAGCTTAGGTGCCAGGGTAGACTATGGCTACACCTTC
TRBD1,TRBJ2-7,TRBV6-5,many,CASTSAGTGPNEQYF,TGTGCCAGCACTTCGGCCGGGACAGGGCCTAACGAGCAGTACTTC
TRBD2,TRBJ2-7,TRBV28,few,CASTVPGGYEQYF,TGTGCCAGCACGGTCCCGGGAGGGTACGAGCAGTACTTC
-,TRBJ2-7,TRBV6-5,few,CASSYFATTNYEQYF,TGTGCCAGCAGTTACTTTGCCACGACCAATTACGAGCAGTACTTC
-,TRBJ1-3,TRBV29-1,few,CSVESSGNTIYF,TGCAGCGTTGAATCCTCTGGAAACACCATATATTTT
-,TRBJ1-1,TRBV3-1,many,CASSQGSGAFF,TGTGCCAGCAGCCAAGGTTCGGGGGCTTTCTTT
TRBD1,TRBJ2-1,TRBV29-1,-,CSGGQGAQTEQFF,TGCAGCGGGGGACAGGGGGCGCAGACTGAGCAGTTCTTC
-,TRBJ2-2,TRBV14,-,CASSITGGARELFF,TGTGCCAGCAGCATCACCGGTGGGGCCAGGGAGCTGTTTTTT
TRBD2,TRBJ2-1,TRBV7-2,-,CVSSRGLAGPCNEQFF,TGTGTCAGCAGCCGAGGACTAGCGGGTCCCTGCAATGAGCAGTTCTTC
-,TRBJ2-5,TRBV11-2,-,CASSLDPGYQETQYF,TGTGCCAGCAGCTTAGATCCCGGGTACCAAGAGACCCAGTACTTC
-,TRBJ2-7,TRBV10-3,-,CAIRPKQDSYEQYF,TGTGCCATCAGACCTAAACAGGACTCCTACGAGCAGTACTTC
-,TRBJ1-5,TRBV6-6,few,CASSAGNQPQHF,TGTGCCAGCAGCGCAGGCAATCAGCCCCAGCATTTT
-,TRBJ1-6,TRBV18,-,CASSLTGSSNSPLHF,TGTGCCAGCTCACTTACGGGATCGAGTAATTCACCCCTCCACTTT
-,TRBJ1-3,TRBV27,-,CASSSRGPSGNTIYF,TGTGCCAGCAGTTCCAGAGGACCTTCTGGAAACACCATATATTTT
-,TRBJ2-1,TRBV28,-,CASSRLPDEQFF,TGTGCCAGCAGCCGACTACCCGATGAGCAGTTCTTC
-,TRBJ1-4,TRBV10-3,few,CAISVREEGEKLFF,TGTGCCATCAGTGTCCGGGAAGAAGGAGAAAAACTGTTTTTT
TRBD1,TRBJ1-2,TRBV7-2,few,CASSLDPLRGRNYGYTF,TGTGCCAGCAGCTTAGACCCCCTCAGGGGGCGCAACTATGGCTACACCTTC
-,TRBJ2-1,TRBV18,many,CASSRNGKNEQFF,TGTGCCAGCTCCCGAAACGGGAAAAATGAGCAGTTCTTC
TRBD1,TRBJ2-3,TRBV5-4,many,CASSNGQASTDTQYF,TGTGCCAGCAGTAACGGACAGGCAAGCACAGATACGCAGTATTTT
TRBD1,TRBJ1-4,TRBV12-3/TRBV12-4,many,CASSWTGATNEKLFF,TGTGCCAGCAGTTGGACAGGAGCAACTAATGAAAAACTGTTTTTT
TRBD2,TRBJ2-3,TRBV14,many,CASSQALPPGLAGISSTDTQYF,TGTGCCAGCAGCCAAGCCCTCCCCCCGGGGCTAGCGGGGATATCTAGCACAGATACGCAGTATTTT
TRBD2,TRBJ2-7,TRBV3-1,many,CASSQEGGKLHF,TGTGCCAGCAGCCAAGAGGGGGGGAAGCTGCACTTC
TRBD1,TRBJ1-1,TRBV29-1,few,CSVDGILRTEGATGRVTEAFF,TGCAGCGTTGACGGAATATTAAGGACGGAGGGGGCTACAGGGCGGGTCACTGAAGCTTTCTTT
-,TRBJ1-1,TRBV11-3,many,CASSSRQGEAFF,TGTGCCAGCAGCTCACGACAAGGCGAAGCTTTCTTT
-,TRBJ2-7,TRBV20-1,-,CSAREKSNQPYEQYF,TGCAGTGCTAGGGAGAAGTCTAACCAACCTTACGAGCAGTACTTC
TRBD1,TRBJ1-1,TRBV6-5,-,CASSSINRGQRAEAFF,TGTGCCAGCAGTAGCATTAACAGGGGGCAAAGGGCTGAAGCTTTCTTT
-,TRBJ2-1,TRBV29-1,-,CSAEPRGNEQFF,TGCAGCGCTGAGCCCAGGGGCAATGAGCAGTTCTTC